This TCR beta chain was retrieved from a study of CD8 T cells in ankylosing spondylitis. This clonotype has at least ten counts. Its antigen is not identified. TCRdb called the 5' RACE reads again in MiXCR, with one record for every CDR3 protein. This table holds 450,000 to 550,000 distinct CDR3 sequences, approximately 5% found once. General study points: Seemingly characteristic of ankylosing spondylitis blood was a TCR beta motif consisting of roughly 8 highly homologous variants.

This CDR3 is built from 14 residues. Trimming cost V 2 bases and J 4 bases; bases outside gene matches: 4. The germline CDR1 and CDR2 sequences are SGHRS and YFSETQ. The chain couples TRBV5-1 to TRBJ2-3; 7 bases are a match to TRBD1. The source material was blood, either unsorted or a sorted T cell fraction (not recorded which). The sequence was collected from a male donor with ankylosing spondylitis. This CDR3 reads CASSLQGISDTQYF. CDR3 nucleotides: TGCGCCAGCAGCTTACAGGGGATTTCAGATACGCAGTATTTT.